This T cell receptor beta chain was captured by sequencing in a study of cytomegalovirus exposure and HLA in healthy donors (dated by TCRdb to between 2016 and 2019). Looking at the study overall: An earlier analysis of approximately 640 of the donors reported more than 250 Gb of sequence data and approximately 110 million unique TCR beta sequences from around 200 million T cells. An early release that covered around 590 HLA-typed donors contained approximately 290 gigabases of sequencing data and approximately 85 million unique TCR sequences. Of the approximately 400 genotyped donors, 75% to 85% were placed in the genetic ancestry cluster associated with self-reported Caucasian donors. The study was designed to test whether signatures of past pathogen exposure could be identified by cataloging public T cell receptors. The study profiled the T cell repertoires of some 610 subjects by immunosequencing and related them to cytomegalovirus serostatus. Along with the approximately 650-subject first cohort, a separate validation cohort of around 110 different subjects was used. To predict cytomegalovirus infection status, the study brought together high-throughput TCR immunosequencing, statistical association of individual TCRs with disease status, and machine learning. A later analysis re-examined previously published TCR beta repertoires from hundreds of donors and added high-resolution HLA genotyping to investigate patterns of TCR occurrence. Rather than using new phenotypic data, the later analysis identified candidate immune exposures from TCR beta sequences and from how often those sequences occurred across donors. An earlier analysis of approximately 500 of the donors applied high-throughput TCR beta sequencing to assess whether each TCR beta V gene segment acted as functional or pseudogenic. Donor age, sex, ethnicity and CMV serostatus were compiled together with the repertoire data. A later genetic analysis took genome-wide SNP genotypes for about 55% of the roughly 670 donors and used that subset as a discovery cohort. Every discovery cohort repertoire had been produced on one sequencing platform. HLA typing included class I and class II loci at four-digit resolution. The number of typed donors differed by locus: about 620-630 for A, B, C, DRB1 and DQB1; approximately 520 for DQA1; around 580 for DPA1; and roughly 450 for DPB1. A handful of DR-DQ haplotypes were handled as single units for association and clustering because linkage in the cohort was strong. On average, around 240,000 unique TCR beta nucleotide sequences were sequenced per donor among fewer than 500 genotyped donors of the cohort, with 15% to 20% of those sequences being non-productive. Paper-wide results and their limitations: According to a later genetic analysis, donors in an Asian-associated ancestry cluster had fewer N-insertions in productive TCRs than the approximately 630-donor mean. Specific HLA alleles were associated with 16,951 TCR beta sequences at a false discovery rate of 0.05 in a later analysis. While some public TCRs were present in many individuals, most TCR sequences turned up only very rarely across donors. In a later analysis, the rate of TCR association differed among HLA loci, with DRB1 alleles having the most associated TCRs and HLA-C alleles having the fewest. CMV serostatus was the only immune exposure information available for the cohort. A further reported finding was that TCR beta sequences accurately predicted the HLA-A and HLA-B alleles for most subjects in the first cohort. The presence/absence analyses assumed that sequencing depth was roughly uniform across donors, and that assumption may not be true. In the study, around 150 TCR beta chains were listed as associated with cytomegalovirus. According to a later analysis, parvovirus B19, influenza, CMV and Epstein-Barr virus appeared linked to several top co-occurrence clusters. Because HLA typing was missing for some donors at each locus, association tests included only the typed subset. According to the authors, the approach could potentially be generalized to other disease states and immunological phenotypes. In a later genetic analysis, a missense DCLRE1C variant was associated with V-gene and J-gene trimming of TCR beta chains, and the association was replicated in an independent cohort. In a later analysis, HLA-associated TCR beta chains were found to be more clonally expanded and to have lower generation probabilities than equally common non-associated chains. Approximately 18 rarely observed V segments, including chromosome 9 orphons, were excluded from the earlier analysis of several hundred of the donors because counts were too low. A later analysis found that most CMV-associated TCR beta chains appeared HLA-restricted, with HLA associations seemingly driven largely by CMV exposure. When HLA alleles, especially DR and DQ, strongly co-occurred, TCR associations were difficult to assign to individual alleles. Cytomegalovirus status was reported to be diagnosed by the classifier with high specificity and sensitivity in both the original and validation cohorts. A cluster of highly shared sequence variants was judged likely to represent a technical artifact of the sequencing pipeline. Because the 87-base-pair reads could not distinguish some IMGT-functional V segments, including TRBV6-2 and TRBV6-3, those segments were excluded. The cohort was sequenced for TCR beta chains only, and without alpha or paired-chain data the features that could be detected were limited. Correlated functional status among segregating V segments might be attributable to linkage disequilibrium, but an unknown experimental factor could not be ruled out. In an earlier analysis of about 600 of the donors, most TCR beta V segments appeared in productive rearrangements about 90% or about 30% of the time, broadly matching IMGT annotations. In vitro tests confirmed that three of the cytomegalovirus-associated TCR beta chains recognize cytomegalovirus antigens.

In total, more than 500 healthy bone marrow donors made up the cohort. At the time of sampling, every cohort member was nominally healthy, though immune exposures that went unrecorded were likely present. The donor was CMV seronegative and was included in the group of hundreds of seronegative cohort members. A peripheral blood sample was provided by each donor, and peripheral blood mononuclear cells were used for TCR beta sequencing. The Qiagen DNeasy Blood Extraction Kit was used to extract genomic DNA from the blood cell samples. Relative to germline, V is missing 4 bases and J is missing 4 bases, with 6 bases of the junction outside any gene match. CDR1 and CDR2 (SGHVS, FNYEAQ) derive from the germline V gene. Measured from the cysteine to the phenylalanine, the CDR3 is 16 residues long. This entry keeps only the CDR3 DNA: 48 bases, framed from base 1. The library was produced with the immunoSEQ multiplex PCR assay. For the multiplex PCR, a mixture combining 60 forward primers for TCR Vbeta segments and 13 reverse primers for TCR Jbeta segments was used. Amplification of the CDR3 region of rearranged TCR beta genes was performed with a multiplex PCR assay on genomic DNA. The amplified TCR beta libraries were sequenced on the Illumina HiSeq System as 87-base-pair reads. From the authors' description of their analysis: A later analysis tallied 70 million to 100 million unique TCR beta chains across the 666 repertoires, and around 9.9 million of those chains were shared by two or more donors. Raw reads were error-corrected and collapsed into unique sequences with a nearest-neighbor algorithm that merged closely related sequences to remove PCR and sequencing errors. To assign V, D and J gene segments, CDR3 sequences were aligned to IMGT reference sequences. For a sequence to be retained, a match of at least six nucleotides to both a V gene segment and a J gene segment was required. Rearrangements were classified as productive when the CDR3 lacked stop codons and remained in frame with V and J, and all other rearrangements were classified as non-productive. Following IMGT convention, CDR3 was defined as the stretch from the second conserved V-encoded cysteine to the conserved J-encoded phenylalanine. In an earlier analysis of approximately 590 of the donors, sequences lacking an unambiguous match to a single V gene segment were excluded. In an earlier analysis of approximately 590 of the donors, V segments were called functional above 56.7% productive rearrangements and were called segregating when the between-donor standard deviation exceeded 5%. A statistical classification framework was built for diagnosing cytomegalovirus status from the catalog of TCR beta chain sequences. A later analysis assigned V and J genes by comparing TCR nucleotide sequences with IMGT/GENE-DB human TR gene sequences. The TCRdist pipeline was used in a later analysis to assign CDR3 sequences and most-parsimonious VDJ recombination scenarios. In a later analysis, every TCR beta chain was defined by the combination of its CDR3 amino acid sequence and its V-gene family, and reads without a unique V-gene family were dropped. A later analysis removed 550 to 700 highly shared, low-generation-probability nucleotide sequences to deal with suspected cross-contamination and a sequencing artifact. For each public chain, a later analysis derived a clonal expansion index from normalized ranks of inferred template counts within each repertoire. A later analysis computed generation probabilities with a VDJ recombination model fitted to out-of-frame rearrangements, and checked the results against IGoR. A later analysis scored TCR-TCR, TCR-HLA and TCR-CMV co-occurrence with hypergeometric tests, applying a repertoire-size bias correction to TCR pairs. To estimate false discovery rates, a later analysis permuted the HLA or CMV assignments 20 times. In a later analysis, co-occurring TCRs were grouped using DBSCAN, with TCRdist sequence similarity added in when clustering inside HLA-allele-positive subsets. Repertoires with fewer than 30,000 or more than 120,000 public chains, plus five repertoires with anomalous nucleotide sharing, were excluded from co-occurrence clustering. TCRdb re-hosts the immuneACCESS table, in-frame sequences only. Its copies lack some clones; in the studies checked, an unresolved V gene accounts for under half of them, and the cause for the rest is not known. Clone size and V and J calls were adopted from that table, with D and trimming inferred from the DNA. The sample table shows about 70,000 clones, and about nine tenths are seen once. 1.5% to 2% of the sample belongs to the ten largest clones.

Concerning this clone: No antigen is known for it. Base-call qualities are not available, and no considerably larger clone is one nucleotide away.

Sequenced sample: PBMCs. The chain was built from TRBV7-6 and TRBJ2-3, with 12 junctional bases fitting TRBD2. This TCR was sampled from a woman under 40 in good health and CMV-seronegative. The nucleotide sequence reads TGTGCCAGCAGCTCCCGACTAGCGGGAGACGCAGATACGCAGTATTTT. Its product reads: CASSSRLAGDADTQYF.